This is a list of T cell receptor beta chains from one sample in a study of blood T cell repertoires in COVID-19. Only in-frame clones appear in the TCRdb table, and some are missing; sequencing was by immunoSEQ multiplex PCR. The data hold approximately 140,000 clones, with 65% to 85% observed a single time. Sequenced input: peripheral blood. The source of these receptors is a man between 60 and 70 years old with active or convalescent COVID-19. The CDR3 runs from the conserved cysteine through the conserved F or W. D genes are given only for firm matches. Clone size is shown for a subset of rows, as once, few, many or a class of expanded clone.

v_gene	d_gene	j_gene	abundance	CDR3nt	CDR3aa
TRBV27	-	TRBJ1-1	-	TGTGCCAGCAGGGAGGGGACGAGCAACACTGAAGCTTTCTTT	CASREGTSNTEAFF
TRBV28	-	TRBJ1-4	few	TGTGCCAGCAGCAAACAAATTTCAATATCTGAAAAACTGTTTTTT	CASSKQISISEKLFF
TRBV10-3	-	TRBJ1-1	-	TGTGCCATCAGTGATCAGACAGAGAACACTGAAGCTTTCTTT	CAISDQTENTEAFF
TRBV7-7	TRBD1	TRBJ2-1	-	TGTGCCAGCAGCCCGGGAGGGGGACAGGGGGCTTACAATGAGCAGTTCTTC	CASSPGGGQGAYNEQFF
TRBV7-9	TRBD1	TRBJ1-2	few	TGTGCCAGCAGCTTCCAGGGGGCGATCGGCTACACCTTC	CASSFQGAIGYTF
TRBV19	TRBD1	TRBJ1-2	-	TGTGCCAGCAACAGGGGCGAAAACTATGGCTACACCTTC	CASNRGENYGYTF
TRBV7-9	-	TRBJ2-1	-	TGTGCCAGCAACCAGCAAGGGAGGAGGGAGCAGTTCTTC	CASNQQGRREQFF
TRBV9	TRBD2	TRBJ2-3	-	TGTGCCAGCAGCGTAGACCCTAGCGGGAGCAGGGATACGCAGTATTTT	CASSVDPSGSRDTQYF
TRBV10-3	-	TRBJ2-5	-	TGTGCCATCAGTGAGGTCCAGGGAGAGACCCAGTACTTC	CAISEVQGETQYF
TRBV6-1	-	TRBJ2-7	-	TGTGCCAGCAGTGAAGCGAAGTGGGCTGTCGAGCAGTACTTC	CASSEAKWAVEQYF
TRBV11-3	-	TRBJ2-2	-	TGTGCCAGCAGCTCCGGGGCCGGGGAGCTGTTTTTT	CASSSGAGELFF
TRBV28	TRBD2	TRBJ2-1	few	TGTGCCAGCAGTGCCGGGACTAGCGGGCCGAGCTCCTACAATGAGCAGTTCTTC	CASSAGTSGPSSYNEQFF
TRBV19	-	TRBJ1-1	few	TGTGCCAGTAAAGGGAGGGCTTCGAACACTGAAGCTTTCTTT	CASKGRASNTEAFF
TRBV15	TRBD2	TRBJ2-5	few	TGTGCCACCAGCTTGCTTGGGGGGGAAGAGACCCAGTACTTC	CATSLLGGEETQYF
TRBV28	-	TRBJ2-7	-	TGTGCCAGCAGCTTATACAGGGCCTACGAGCAGTACTTC	CASSLYRAYEQYF
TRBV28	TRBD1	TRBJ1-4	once	TGTGCCAGCAGTGGGTGGGACAGTAATGAAAAACTGTTTTTT	CASSGWDSNEKLFF
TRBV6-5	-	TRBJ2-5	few	TGTGCCAGCTCACTGGAGGTTAAAGAGACCCAGTACTTC	CASSLEVKETQYF
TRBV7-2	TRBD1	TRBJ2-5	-	TGTGCCAGCAGCTTCCGGACAGGAAAAGAGACCCAGTACTTC	CASSFRTGKETQYF
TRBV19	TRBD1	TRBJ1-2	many	TGTGCCAGTACCCCGGACAGGGGAGGATACACCTTC	CASTPDRGGYTF
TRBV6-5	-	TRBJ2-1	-	TGTGCCAGCAGTAGCGGGCGGGTCTCCTACAATGAGCAGTTCTTC	CASSSGRVSYNEQFF
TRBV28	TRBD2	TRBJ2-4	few	TGTGCCAGCAGTCCCCCGGGACTAGACGGGAACATTCAGTACTTC	CASSPPGLDGNIQYF
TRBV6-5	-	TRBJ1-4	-	TGTGCCAGCAGTTACTCCGGGAGGTCTGATGAAAAACTGTTTTTT	CASSYSGRSDEKLFF
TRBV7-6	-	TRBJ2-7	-	TGTGCCAGCAGCCTCAAGGTGGGGGGAGATGGCGAGCAGTACTTC	CASSLKVGGDGEQYF
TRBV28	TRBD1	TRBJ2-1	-	TGTGCCAGCAGACCCGGGACAGGGAGGGGAAATGAGCAGTTCTTC	CASRPGTGRGNEQFF
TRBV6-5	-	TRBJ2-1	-	TGTGCCAGCAGTCAATATAGCCGATTCTTC	CASSQYSRFF
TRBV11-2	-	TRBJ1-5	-	TGTGCCAGCAGTCGCGAGGGGGTTGGGACCCAGCATTTT	CASSREGVGTQHF
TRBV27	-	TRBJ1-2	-	TGTGCCAGCAGACCCCTCACAGGGCCTGGCTACACCTTC	CASRPLTGPGYTF
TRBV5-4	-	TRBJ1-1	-	TGTGCCAGCAGTGAGGAGATGAACACTGAAGCTTTCTTT	CASSEEMNTEAFF
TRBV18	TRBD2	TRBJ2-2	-	TGTGCCAGCTCACCCCTCGGGGGGACGAACACCGGGGAGCTGTTTTTT	CASSPLGGTNTGELFF
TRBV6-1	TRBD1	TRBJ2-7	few	TGTGCCAGCAGTGACCCGGGACAGACGCTTTCCTACGAGCAGTACTTC	CASSDPGQTLSYEQYF
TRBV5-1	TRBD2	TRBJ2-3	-	TGCGCCAGCAGAGCTAGCGGACCCACAGATACGCAGTATTTT	CASRASGPTDTQYF
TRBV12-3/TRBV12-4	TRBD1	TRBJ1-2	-	TGTGCCAGCACCCAGCACAGGGGGCTTGGCTACACCTTC	CASTQHRGLGYTF
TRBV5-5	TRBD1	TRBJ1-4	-	TGTGCCAGCAGCCGGACAGGGTCTGGAGAAAAACTGTTTTTT	CASSRTGSGEKLFF
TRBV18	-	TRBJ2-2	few	TGTGCCAGCTCACCAGGTTCGCGACAGAGTAACACCGGGGAGCTGTTTTTT	CASSPGSRQSNTGELFF
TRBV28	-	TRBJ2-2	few	TGTGCCAGCAGTAACCGGGAGCTCGCGAACACCGGGGAGCTGTTTTTT	CASSNRELANTGELFF
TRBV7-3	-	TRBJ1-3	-	TGTGCCAGCAGCTCAAACTCTGGAAACACCATATATTTT	CASSSNSGNTIYF
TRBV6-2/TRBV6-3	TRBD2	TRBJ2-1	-	TGTGCCAGCAGTCGGCTCCGTCGAGCTAGCGGGAGGATTAATGAGCAGTTCTTC	CASSRLRRASGRINEQFF
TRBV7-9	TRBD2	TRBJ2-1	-	TGTGCCAGCAGCCCCAACCTAGCGGTCGATTTGAGCTCCTACAATGAGCAGTTCTTC	CASSPNLAVDLSSYNEQFF
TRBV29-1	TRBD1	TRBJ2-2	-	TGCAGCGTGGGGGAGACAGGGTTAAACACCGGGGAGCTGTTTTTT	CSVGETGLNTGELFF
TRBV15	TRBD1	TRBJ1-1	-	TGTGCCACTGGGGACAGGATGAACACTGAAGCTTTCTTT	CATGDRMNTEAFF
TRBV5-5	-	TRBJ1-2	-	TGTGCCAGCAGCTTGGAGCCTAACTATGGCTACACCTTC	CASSLEPNYGYTF
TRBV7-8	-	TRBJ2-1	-	TGTGCCAGCAGCTTAGCGAGTGTGGGGGCTAGCGGATACAATGAGCAGTTCTTC	CASSLASVGASGYNEQFF
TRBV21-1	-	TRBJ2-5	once	TGTGCCAGCACCCCGGACAGGGGGAGGGAGACCCAGTACTTC	CASTPDRGRETQYF
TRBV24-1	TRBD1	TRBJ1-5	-	TGTGCCACCAGTGATTGGGGACAGGCTTTAGGGCCCCAGCATTTT	CATSDWGQALGPQHF
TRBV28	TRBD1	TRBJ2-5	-	TGTGCCAGCAGTTTTCCGCGGACAGGGGGCAAAGGGACCCAGTACTTC	CASSFPRTGGKGTQYF
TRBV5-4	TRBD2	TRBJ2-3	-	TGTGCCAGCAGCTCGGGACTAGCGGGAGGGAACACAGATACGCAGTATTTT	CASSSGLAGGNTDTQYF
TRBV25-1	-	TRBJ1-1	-	TGTGCCAGCAGATTACCGGGTCACAACACTGAAGCTTTCTTT	CASRLPGHNTEAFF
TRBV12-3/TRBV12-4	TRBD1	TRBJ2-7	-	TGTGCCAGCAGGGGGACAGGGCTGGACGAGCAGTACTTC	CASRGTGLDEQYF
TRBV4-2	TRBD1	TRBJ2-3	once	TGTGCCAGCAGCCTAACCGGGGACCGGGACAGGGGATTAGATACGCAGTATTTT	CASSLTGDRDRGLDTQYF
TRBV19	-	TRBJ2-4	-	TGTGCCACGGCAACGGGGGGCAACATTCAGTACTTC	CATATGGNIQYF
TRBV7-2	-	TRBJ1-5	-	TGTGCCAGCAGCTTAGTTAGGGGAGGTCAGCCCCAGCATTTT	CASSLVRGGQPQHF
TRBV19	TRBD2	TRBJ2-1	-	TGTGCCAGTAGTATGACTAGCGGGAGCTACAATGAGCAGTTCTTC	CASSMTSGSYNEQFF
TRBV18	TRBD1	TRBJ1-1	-	TGTGCCAGCTCACAAAAAACAGGGGGCACTGAAGCTTTCTTT	CASSQKTGGTEAFF
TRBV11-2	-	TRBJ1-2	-	TGTGCCAGCAGCTTAGTCGGCGGTGACTATGGCTACACCTTC	CASSLVGGDYGYTF
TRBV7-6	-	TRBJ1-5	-	TGTGCCAGCAGCTTAGGAGCGGGGGGCAGCAATCAGCCCCAGCATTTT	CASSLGAGGSNQPQHF